The following is a T cell receptor (beta chain) sequence with its context. No antigen is known for it. Germline assignment: CDR1 LNHDA and CDR2 SQIVND (reference sequence). The CDR3 runs to 14 residues. V lost 6 bases, J lost 4 bases, and 6 bases stayed unmatched. Measured with immunoSEQ multiplex PCR; TCRdb has only the in-frame clones, and not every one. The table shows tens of thousands of clones, with more than 85% occurring only once. The record originates from a study of graft-versus-host responses after intestinal transplantation. Points from the study as a whole: Allografts from individuals with graft-donor T cell macrochimerism displayed high graft-versus-host to host-versus-graft clonal ratios. Detection of GvH clones occurred in recipient marrow, and some had their first appearance in ileum or blood.

The rearrangement joins TRBV19 to TRBJ1-2; 9 nucleotides agree with TRBD1. The TCR originated in a human donor who received an intestinal transplant. Specimen: unstimulated CD8+ T cells sorted from spleen or lymph node cells, collected before intestinal transplant. The CDR3 is CASSPATGGYGYTF. Here the CDR3 DNA reads TGTGCCAGTAGCCCCGCGACAGGGGGCTATGGCTACACCTTC.